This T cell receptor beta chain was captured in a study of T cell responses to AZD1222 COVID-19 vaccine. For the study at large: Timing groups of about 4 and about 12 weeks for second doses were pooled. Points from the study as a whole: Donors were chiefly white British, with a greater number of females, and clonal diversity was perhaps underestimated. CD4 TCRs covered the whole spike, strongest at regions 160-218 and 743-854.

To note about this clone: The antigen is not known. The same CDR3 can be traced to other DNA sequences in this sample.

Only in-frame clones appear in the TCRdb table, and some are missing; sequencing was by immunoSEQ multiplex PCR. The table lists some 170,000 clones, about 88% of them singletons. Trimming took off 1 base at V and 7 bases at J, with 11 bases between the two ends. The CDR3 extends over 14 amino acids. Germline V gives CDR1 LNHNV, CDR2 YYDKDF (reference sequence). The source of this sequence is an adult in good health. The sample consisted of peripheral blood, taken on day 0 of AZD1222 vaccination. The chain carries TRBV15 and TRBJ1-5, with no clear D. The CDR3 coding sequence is TGTGCCACCAGCAGAGGAGAGTTCGGACAGCCCCAGCATTTT. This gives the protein CATSRGEFGQPQHF.